This TCR beta chain was profiled in a study of long-term antiretroviral therapy in people with HIV. The study, taken as a whole, reports: Against controls, HIV repertoires showed narrower ranges of CDR3 length.

A note on this clone: Its antigen is undetermined.

There was at least one pre-ART PBMC sample for each donor, plus at least two post-ART PBMC samples. This was the immunoSEQ v3.0 assay at survey level. Samples were sequenced targeting about 35,000-50,000 T-cell genomes each. Method: immunoSEQ multiplex PCR; TCRdb's copy keeps in-frame clones and lacks some. The table lists about 10,000 clones, over 75% of them singletons. There are 14 residues in the CDR3. V gave up 3 bases and J gave up 3 bases, with 9 bases separating them. Germline V lookup: CDR1 SGHVS, CDR2 FQNEAQ. The source was unsorted PBMCs, collected 0.7 years after starting antiretroviral therapy. V and J are TRBV7-8 and TRBJ1-3; D possibly corresponds to TRBD1 (5 bases). The source of this sequence is a man aged 40-49 years with HIV. CDR3 residues: CASSFRGVGNTIYF. The CDR3 bases are TGTGCCAGCAGCTTTCGGGGGGTTGGAAACACCATATATTTT.